A selection of T cell receptor beta chains follows, all from one sample in a study of monozygotic twins with inflammatory bowel disease. TCRdb processed the 5' RACE reads again and assigns one entry to each CDR3 protein, with no DNA. The sample data list 350,000 to 500,000 distinct CDR3 sequences. Sample: blood. The receptor source for this set is a human donor with ulcerative colitis or Crohn's disease, or a healthy co-twin of an affected twin (not recorded which). Each CDR3 is given with its conserved first and last residue. The order of the fields is V gene, J gene, CDR3 protein.

TRBV5-4	TRBJ1-4	CASSLSQDGNEKLFF
TRBV30	TRBJ1-5	CAWSVPGDQPQHF
TRBV28	TRBJ2-1	CASSLLSGGLHNEQFF
TRBV7-8	TRBJ2-4	CASSPLDYKNIQYF
TRBV29-1	TRBJ2-5	CSVLGLQETQYF
TRBV20-1	TRBJ2-2	CSARRQANTGELFF
TRBV9	TRBJ1-1	CASSVLDGGGTEAFF
TRBV12-3/TRBV12-4	TRBJ1-1	CASSLHGTVGTEAFF
TRBV7-8	TRBJ2-3	CASSLLGGGADTQYF
TRBV4-1	TRBJ2-7	CASSPYTGTADYEQYF
TRBV28	TRBJ1-2	CASRPVHPAYGYTF
TRBV20-1	TRBJ2-7	CSAEPGTSGPGEQYF
TRBV24-1	TRBJ2-1	CATSDFGAASSYNEQFF
TRBV7-2	TRBJ1-2	CASSPSGGGGYGYTF
TRBV2	TRBJ1-6	CASSSGEVRNSPLHF
TRBV7-9	TRBJ1-1	CASSLMARNTEAFF
TRBV7-3	TRBJ2-1	CASSSGSGALSNNEQFF
TRBV11-1	TRBJ2-5	CASSRTLAEKTGRETQYF
TRBV7-2	TRBJ1-1	CASSSNLPNTEAFF
TRBV9	TRBJ2-3	CASRGRDSRTDTQYF
TRBV9	TRBJ1-2	CASSVEGTGGYGYTF
TRBV7-2	TRBJ1-1	CASSSQGTGTEAFF
TRBV12-3/TRBV12-4	TRBJ2-3	CASSLGPVEDTQYF
TRBV5-1	TRBJ1-1	CASSLGTANTEAFF
TRBV7-3	TRBJ2-2	CASSSRTSGVTGELFF
TRBV5-1	TRBJ1-1	CASSVGHPNTEAFF
TRBV5-8	TRBJ2-7	CASVPLDWYSYEQYF
TRBV18	TRBJ2-2	CASSPVTSSLNTGELFF
TRBV28	TRBJ2-1	CASSSFRDEQFF
TRBV6-1	TRBJ1-1	CASTQPTGRGVNTEAFF
TRBV12-3/TRBV12-4	TRBJ1-5	CASTRSQGTQHF
TRBV6-5	TRBJ2-3	CASSYGLGKVTDTQYF
TRBV4-2	TRBJ1-4	CASSQVRATNEKLFF
TRBV12-3/TRBV12-4	TRBJ2-3	CASSYGTGGSTSTDTQYF
TRBV3-1	TRBJ2-2	CASSQAGDTGELFF
TRBV30	TRBJ1-5	CAWSGRVTQPQHF
TRBV7-2	TRBJ2-5	CASSSKGRVRPQETQYF
TRBV12-3/TRBV12-4	TRBJ1-2	CASSPSRGNGYTF
TRBV12-3/TRBV12-4	TRBJ2-1	CASSHLPGTSGGRSYNEQFF
TRBV6-2/TRBV6-3	TRBJ2-1	CASRRTFVTGREQFF
TRBV28	TRBJ1-1	CASTNPEVMNTEAFF
TRBV4-1	TRBJ2-1	CASSHPPGAGEQFF
TRBV20-1	TRBJ2-1	CSARVSSGSSSYNEQFF
TRBV25-1	TRBJ1-2	CASSELGQRGYTF
TRBV4-3	TRBJ1-1	CASSQDRLQGYSRNTEAFF
TRBV3-1	TRBJ2-3	CASSLVPGDTQYF